The 28 T cell receptor beta chains below come from one sample, sequenced in a study of PD-L1 blockade in urothelial cancer. Documented time point: pretreatment peripheral blood. The method was immunoSEQ multiplex PCR; TCRdb's version includes in-frame clones alone and lacks a portion of them. The profile covers 95,000 or so clones, with around 90% appearing a single time and 1.5% to 2% taken by the ten largest. The sample consisted of PBMCs, taken around atezolizumab (anti-PD-L1) treatment. These receptors all stem from a man aged 60 to 75 with urothelial cancer.

In this sample, this clone turned up a few times. The chain links TRBV5-6 to TRBJ1-2; D not resolved. The CDR3 is 16 residues long. V was trimmed by 4 bases and J by 2 bases, leaving 18 bases between them. Looked up from germline, CDR1 is SGHDT and CDR2 is YYEEEE. As DNA, the CDR3 is TGTGCCAGCAGCCGTGATCCCGGGCGGGTAAACTATGGCTACACCTTC. Translated, it gives CASSRDPGRVNYGYTF.

Only one count was recorded for this clone. V gene TRBV30 combines with J gene TRBJ1-4; unclear D gene. Deletions cut 2 bases from V and 8 bases from J, with 12 bases between. The CDR3 is 13 amino acids. Germline V gene data show CDR1 as GTSNPN and CDR2 as SVGIG (reference sequence). CDR3: CAWSSFNWEKLFF. DNA for the CDR3: TGTGCCTGGAGTTCCTTTAACTGGGAAAAACTGTTTTTT.

The chain couples TRBV6-5 to TRBJ2-7; 8 bases line up with TRBD1. After removal of 10 bases from V and 3 bases from J, the junction contained 5 bases not matched to a gene. The CDR3 consists of 12 residues. Looked up from germline, CDR1 is MNHEY and CDR2 is SVGAGI. Written as DNA, the CDR3 is TGTGCCACACGACAGGGGATCTACGAGCAGTACTTC. Translating gives CATRQGIYEQYF.

This chain uses TRBV29-1 with TRBJ1-1, with TRBD1 identical over 7 bases. V lost 4 bases and J lost 2; bases outside the gene matches: 10. The CDR3 has 15 amino acids. The V gene's germline CDR1 is SQVTM and CDR2 ANQGSEA. The CDR3 region has the DNA TGCAGCGTTGCGGGGGGGACAGCTTTAAACACTGAAGCTTTCTTT. Translating gives CSVAGGTALNTEAFF. Supplemented by reference TRBV29-1 and TRBJ1-1, the full variable domain reads SAVISQKPSRDICQRGTSLTIQCQVDSQVTMMFWYRQQPGQSLTLIATANQGSEATYESGFVIDKFPISRPNLTFSTLTVSNMSPEDSSIYLCSVAGGTALNTEAFFGQGTRLTVV.

This clone was counted a single time. The chain has TRBV6-1 and TRBJ1-5; no clear D gene. CDR1 and CDR2 (germline): MNHNS, SASEGT. V shed 7 bases and J shed 0 bases, with 10 bases lying between them. The CDR3 runs to 14 residues. The CDR3 sequence: CASTPVSSNQPQHF. CDR3 sequence (DNA): TGTGCCAGCACCCCCGTATCTAGCAATCAGCCCCAGCATTTT.

The chain recombines TRBV5-1 with TRBJ2-3; 15 nucleotides line up with TRBD2. The CDR3 has 19 amino acids. The germline gives CDR1 SGHRS, CDR2 YFSETQ. The V segment lost 0 bases and the J segment 0 bases; nucleotides outside the gene matches: 5. The CDR3: CASSLAGTSGGSSTDTQYF. In nucleotides, the CDR3 is TGCGCCAGCAGCTTGGCTGGGACTAGCGGGGGGTCTAGCACAGATACGCAGTATTTT.

V is TRBV30 and J is TRBJ2-7, with D maybe TRBD2 (6 bases). Germline V gene lookup returns CDR1 GTSNPN and CDR2 SVGIG (reference sequence). V shed 3 bases and J shed 6 bases, with 9 bases lying between them. The CDR3 consists of 11 residues. Written as DNA, the CDR3 is TGTGCCTGGAGACTAGCTATCGAGCAGTACTTC. It encodes CAWRLAIEQYF.

The CDR3 spells CASSVLTSGEGETQYF. DNA of the CDR3: TGCGCCAGCAGCGTATTGACTAGCGGAGAGGGAGAGACCCAGTACTTC. J is TRBJ2-5 and V is TRBV5-1; 9 positions match TRBD2. The germline gives CDR1 SGHRS, CDR2 YFSETQ. The CDR3 loop spans 16 amino acids. After removal of 4 bases from V and 4 bases from J, the junction contained 11 bases not matched to a gene.

The chain uses TRBV5-5 and TRBJ1-5; D is possibly TRBD1 (5 bases). This CDR3 is built from 14 residues. Trimming pared 4 bases from V and 3 bases from J, leaving 11 bases between. CDR1 SGHKS and CDR2 YYEKEE come from the germline V gene (reference sequence). The DNA of the CDR3 is TGTGCCAGCAGCCCGGGACTTATCAATCAGCCCCAGCATTTT. Protein sequence: CASSPGLINQPQHF.

CDR3 nucleotide sequence: TGTGCCAGCAGCTTAGGCTCCACAGGGGCGGCTTACGAGCAGTACTTC. It translates to CASSLGSTGAAYEQYF. J is TRBJ2-7 and V is TRBV7-6; 7 positions agree with TRBD1. Per germline, CDR1 SGHVS and CDR2 FNYEAQ. The CDR3 consists of 16 residues. J gave up 4 bases and V 1 base, and 10 bases lay outside the gene matches.

This clone was seen a single time. The chain carries TRBV4-1 and TRBJ1-4; TRBD1 matches 7 bases. Germline lookup yields CDR1 MGHRA and CDR2 YSYEKL. Germline trimming cut 4 bases from V and 5 bases from J; bases unmatched to any gene: 7. CDR3 size: 15 residues. The CDR3 loop reads CASSLAGTENEKLFF. The CDR3 DNA reads as TGCGCCAGCAGCCTGGCCGGGACAGAAAATGAAAAACTGTTTTTT.

The chain joins TRBV15 to TRBJ1-4; 9 bases match TRBD1. The CDR3 consists of 15 residues. From germline, CDR1 is LNHNV and CDR2 YYDKDF (reference sequence). The J segment lost 8 bases and the V segment lost 3 bases, leaving 7 bases of the junction unmatched. CDR3 amino acids: CATSRAQGAREKLFF. DNA for the CDR3: TGTGCCACCAGCAGGGCACAGGGGGCTAGGGAAAAACTGTTTTTT.

V and J are TRBV28 and TRBJ1-2, with no clear D. Germline V CDR1 and CDR2: MDHEN, SYDVKM. V lost 6 bases and J 7 bases, leaving 9 bases between the germline ends. This CDR3 has 11 amino acids. CDR3 sequence reads: CASRRVSGYTF. CDR3 DNA: TGTGCCAGCAGACGGGTTTCTGGCTACACCTTC.

The rearrangement joins TRBV6-5 to TRBJ1-2; TRBD1 matches 7 bases. The CDR3 consists of 13 residues. Germline V gene sequence: CDR1 MNHEY, CDR2 SVGAGI. Trimming removed 6 bases from V and 6 bases from J; junction bases left unmatched: 7. CDR3 nucleotides: TGTGCCAGCAGAGTACCGGGGACAGATGGCTACACCTTC. It specifies CASRVPGTDGYTF.

Notes on this clone: This CDR3 is also generated by other DNA sequences in the sample. The genes are TRBV29-1 and TRBJ1-2, with TRBD1 matching over 7 bases. Germline values: CDR1 SQVTM, CDR2 ANQGSEA. V was clipped by 3 bases and J by 4 bases; unmatched bases: 2. CDR3 length: 12 amino acids. The CDR3 is CSVDAGGYGYTF. CDR3 sequence (DNA): TGCAGCGTTGACGCAGGGGGCTATGGCTACACCTTC. Full variable domain (outside the CDR3, taken from reference TRBV29-1 and TRBJ1-2): SAVISQKPSRDICQRGTSLTIQCQVDSQVTMMFWYRQQPGQSLTLIATANQGSEATYESGFVIDKFPISRPNLTFSTLTVSNMSPEDSSIYLCSVDAGGYGYTFGSGTRLTVV.

The V call is TRBV5-1, the J call TRBJ1-5; D not resolved. Germline CDR1 reads SGHRS; CDR2 reads YFSETQ. V lost 0 bases and J lost 5, with 9 bases in between. This CDR3 is 14 amino acids long. CDR3: CASSLGAGDQPQHF. In DNA, the CDR3 is TGCGCCAGCAGCTTGGGGGCAGGCGATCAGCCCCAGCATTTT. The whole variable domain, remainder taken from reference TRBV5-1 and TRBJ1-5, is KAGVTQTPRYLIKTRGQQVTLSCSPISGHRSVSWYQQTPGQGLQFLFEYFSETQRNKGNFPGRFSGRQFSNSRSEMNVSTLELGDSALYLCASSLGAGDQPQHFGDGTRLSIL.

CDR3 loop: CASTPLPTLNYGYTF. CDR3 sequence (DNA): TGTGCCAGCACCCCCCTGCCGACACTTAACTATGGCTACACCTTC. This chain connects TRBV27 to TRBJ1-2; unclear D gene. In germline, CDR1 is MNHEY, CDR2 SMNVEV (reference sequence). V was clipped by 7 bases and J by 1 base, with 16 bases between them. This CDR3 has 15 amino acids.

A single count supports this clone. The V and J genes are TRBV6-1 and TRBJ1-2, with TRBD1 matching 8 bases. Germline CDR1 is MNHNS and CDR2 is SASEGT. The trim removed 6 bases at V and 7 bases at J, leaving 13 bases unmatched. The CDR3 extends over 15 amino acids. CDR3 amino acids: CASRTTQGARGGYTF. CDR3 nucleotides: TGTGCCAGCAGGACAACCCAGGGGGCCAGGGGTGGCTACACCTTC.

The count of this clone is one. The gene calls are TRBV29-1 and TRBJ1-2, with D possibly being TRBD1 (5 bases). Trimming took off 5 bases at V and 0 bases at J, with 10 bases between the two ends. Germline lookup yields CDR1 SQVTM and CDR2 ANQGSEA. This CDR3 region has 13 residues. CDR3 bases: TGCAGCGTTTCGACGGGGGCTAACTATGGCTACACCTTC. Translating gives CSVSTGANYGYTF.

The chain has TRBV5-8 and TRBJ2-3, with a tentative D call TRBD1 (6 bases). The CDR3 is made up of 15 amino acids. V gave up 1 base and J gave up 6 bases, with 15 bases separating them. Germline CDR1 and CDR2: SGHTS and YDEGEE. CDR3 sequence (DNA): TGTGCCAGCAGCTTGTCGTCAGGGGTGCATGATACGCAGTATTTT. It specifies CASSLSSGVHDTQYF.

The J gene is TRBJ2-5, the V gene TRBV29-1; 7 bases agree with TRBD1. The CDR3 loop spans 13 amino acids. Looked up from germline, CDR1 is SQVTM and CDR2 is ANQGSEA. The trim removed 7 bases at V and 9 bases at J, leaving 14 bases unmatched. CDR3 sequence reads: CSATGTANRAQYF. The CDR3 DNA follows: TGCAGCGCTACCGGGACAGCAAACCGGGCCCAGTACTTC.

The chain carries TRBV28 and TRBJ2-7; 7 positions match TRBD1. The CDR3 consists of 15 residues. The germline gives CDR1 MDHEN, CDR2 SYDVKM. The V and J ends lost 4 bases and 4 bases, in that order; junction bases with no gene match: 10. The CDR3 bases are TGTGCCAGCAGTTCCCCAGGGGGTAGTATGTACGAGCAGTACTTC. Its protein product is CASSSPGGSMYEQYF.

The chain uses TRBV15 and TRBJ2-3; TRBD1 aligns across 7 bases. V shed 5 bases and J 5 bases; nucleotides not matched to a gene: 10. There are 15 residues in the CDR3. Germline-derived CDR1 and CDR2 are LNHNV and YYDKDF (reference sequence). In DNA form, the CDR3 reads TGTGCCACCAGCCAAGCCCAGGGGGAATTAGATACGCAGTATTTT. It is translated as CATSQAQGELDTQYF.

The chain links TRBV27 to TRBJ2-3; 11 nucleotides line up with TRBD2. The CDR3 covers 15 residues. V was clipped by 3 bases and J by 3 bases; unmatched bases: 2. Per the germline V gene, CDR1 is MNHEY and CDR2 is SMNVEV (reference sequence). The CDR3 sequence is CASSFGTSGTDTQYF. In DNA, the CDR3 is TGTGCCAGCAGTTTCGGGACTAGCGGAACAGATACGCAGTATTTT.

The chain employs TRBV11-1 and TRBJ2-7, with D possibly being TRBD1 (6 bases). CDR1 and CDR2 from the germline V gene are SGHAT and FQDESV (reference sequence). Between the trimmed V and J ends, which lost 5 bases and 6 bases, there was a span of 17 bases. The length of the CDR3 is 14 residues. The CDR3: CASSGVGQGLEQYF. Written as DNA, the CDR3 is TGTGCCAGCAGCGGGGTCGGGCAGGGGCTCGAGCAGTACTTC. Drawing the rest from reference TRBV11-1 and TRBJ2-7, the complete variable domain is EAEVAQSPRYKITEKSQAVAFWCDPISGHATLYWYRQILGQGPELLVQFQDESVVDDSQLPKDRFSAERLKGVDSTLKIQPAELGDSAMYLCASSGVGQGLEQYFGPGTRLTVT.

The chain is built from TRBV7-3 and TRBJ2-3, with 7 bases lining up with TRBD2. The germline gives CDR1 SGHTA, CDR2 FQGTGA. The CDR3 loop spans 14 amino acids. The V segment lost 4 bases and the J segment 4 bases; nucleotides outside the gene matches: 5. CDR3 protein: CASSSWGGADTQYF. CDR3 sequence (DNA): TGTGCCAGCAGCTCCTGGGGAGGGGCAGATACGCAGTATTTT.

In its sample, this clone was seen a few times. The chain is built from TRBV10-2 and TRBJ1-1; no clear D gene. The CDR3 runs to 12 residues. Germline V CDR1 and CDR2: WSHSY, SAAADI. Trimming stripped 3 bases from V and 1 base from J, with 3 bases between. CDR3 residues: CASSEQNTEAFF. CDR3 DNA sequence: TGCGCCAGCAGTGAACAGAACACTGAAGCTTTCTTT.

The J gene is TRBJ1-4, the V gene TRBV5-6; 8 bases agree with TRBD1. V was pared by 4 bases and J by 7 bases, with 9 bases of the junction left unmatched. Germline CDR1 and CDR2: SGHDT and YYEEEE. The CDR3 is made up of 15 amino acids. CDR3 in DNA: TGTGCCAGCAGCGGCCGGGACAGGAGGAGTGAAAAACTGTTTTTT. It codes for CASSGRDRRSEKLFF.